A selection of T cell receptor beta chains follows, all from one sample in a study of cytomegalovirus exposure and HLA in healthy donors. The repertoire was sequenced with immunoSEQ multiplex PCR; TCRdb's copy has only in-frame clones and lacks some. The data hold roughly 180,000 clones, with 82% observed a single time. Sequencing input: PBMCs. The receptors were sampled from a man aged 35-49 years in good health and CMV-seronegative. The CDR3 runs from the conserved cysteine through the conserved F or W. D genes are given only for firm matches. Not all rows give a size; the values are once, few, many and, for expanded clones, a class.

d_gene: TRBD1; j_gene: TRBJ1-1; v_gene: TRBV7-2; abundance: few; CDR3aa: CASSARQGARPEAFF; CDR3nt: TGTGCCAGCAGCGCGAGACAGGGGGCGCGGCCTGAAGCTTTCTTT
d_gene: .; j_gene: TRBJ2-1; v_gene: TRBV4-1; abundance: .; CDR3aa: CASSYGTSMGQFF; CDR3nt: TGCGCCAGCAGCTATGGGACTTCTATGGGGCAGTTCTTC
d_gene: .; j_gene: TRBJ1-2; v_gene: TRBV15; abundance: few; CDR3aa: CATSRGRDIGYTF; CDR3nt: TGTGCCACCAGCAGGGGCCGCGATATTGGCTACACCTTC
d_gene: .; j_gene: TRBJ1-1; v_gene: TRBV4-1; abundance: .; CDR3aa: CASSHPGPGGTEAFF; CDR3nt: TGCGCCAGCAGCCACCCGGGACCGGGGGGCACTGAAGCTTTCTTT
d_gene: TRBD1; j_gene: TRBJ1-2; v_gene: TRBV29-1; abundance: .; CDR3aa: CSVEDWVRGQGGYTF; CDR3nt: TGCAGCGTTGAAGACTGGGTCAGGGGGCAGGGTGGCTACACCTTC
d_gene: TRBD1; j_gene: TRBJ1-1; v_gene: TRBV18; abundance: .; CDR3aa: CASSLMGTGEAFF; CDR3nt: TGTGCCAGCTCCCTGATGGGGACAGGTGAAGCTTTCTTT
d_gene: .; j_gene: TRBJ2-7; v_gene: TRBV5-1; abundance: once; CDR3aa: CASSNAPYEQYF; CDR3nt: TGCGCCAGCAGCAACGCGCCCTACGAGCAGTACTTC
d_gene: TRBD2; j_gene: TRBJ2-7; v_gene: TRBV30; abundance: .; CDR3aa: CAWGGGAYEQYF; CDR3nt: TGTGCCTGGGGGGGAGGGGCCTACGAGCAGTACTTC
d_gene: TRBD2; j_gene: TRBJ2-2; v_gene: TRBV29-1; abundance: once; CDR3aa: CSVVGASGTQNTGELFF; CDR3nt: TGCAGCGTTGTTGGGGCTAGCGGGACCCAAAACACCGGGGAGCTGTTTTTT
d_gene: .; j_gene: TRBJ1-2; v_gene: TRBV5-1; abundance: .; CDR3aa: CASSLTDYGYTF; CDR3nt: TGCGCCAGCAGCTTGACAGACTATGGCTACACCTTC
d_gene: .; j_gene: TRBJ1-2; v_gene: TRBV19; abundance: .; CDR3aa: CASSSGGTERGYTF; CDR3nt: TGTGCCAGTAGTTCAGGCGGGACGGAACGGGGCTACACCTTC
d_gene: .; j_gene: TRBJ2-1; v_gene: TRBV25-1; abundance: .; CDR3aa: CASSAPGDNEQFF; CDR3nt: TGTGCCAGCAGTGCCCCAGGGGACAATGAGCAGTTCTTC
d_gene: .; j_gene: TRBJ2-2; v_gene: TRBV28; abundance: .; CDR3aa: CASMKPGVDTGELFF; CDR3nt: TGTGCCAGCATGAAACCGGGAGTAGACACCGGGGAGCTGTTTTTT
d_gene: .; j_gene: TRBJ1-2; v_gene: TRBV29-1; abundance: .; CDR3aa: CSVSTANYGYTF; CDR3nt: TGCAGCGTCTCAACGGCTAACTATGGCTACACCTTC
d_gene: TRBD1; j_gene: TRBJ1-2; v_gene: TRBV9; abundance: .; CDR3aa: CASSPEDRADYGYTF; CDR3nt: TGTGCCAGCAGCCCCGAGGACAGGGCTGACTATGGCTACACCTTC
d_gene: TRBD1; j_gene: TRBJ1-2; v_gene: TRBV29-1; abundance: .; CDR3aa: CSVEWDRGSYTF; CDR3nt: TGCAGCGTTGAGTGGGACAGGGGGAGCTACACCTTC
d_gene: TRBD2; j_gene: TRBJ2-1; v_gene: TRBV2; abundance: .; CDR3aa: CASSATSLASNEQFF; CDR3nt: TGTGCCAGCAGCGCGACTAGCCTCGCCTCTAATGAGCAGTTCTTC
d_gene: .; j_gene: TRBJ2-1; v_gene: TRBV21-1; abundance: .; CDR3aa: CASSKGHLGAGDYNEQFF; CDR3nt: TGTGCCAGCAGCAAAGGACACCTAGGGGCAGGAGACTACAATGAGCAGTTCTTC
d_gene: TRBD1; j_gene: TRBJ2-7; v_gene: TRBV5-5; abundance: .; CDR3aa: CASSSTLGTGGYEQYF; CDR3nt: TGTGCCAGCAGCTCTACACTTGGGACAGGAGGCTACGAGCAGTACTTC
d_gene: .; j_gene: TRBJ2-7; v_gene: TRBV7-2; abundance: .; CDR3aa: CASSFGDPSREAQYF; CDR3nt: TGTGCCAGCAGCTTTGGGGACCCTTCAAGGGAGGCGCAGTACTTC
d_gene: TRBD1; j_gene: TRBJ2-1; v_gene: TRBV15; abundance: .; CDR3aa: CATSREYGTGYNEQFF; CDR3nt: TGTGCCACCAGCAGAGAATACGGGACAGGATACAATGAGCAGTTCTTC
d_gene: .; j_gene: TRBJ1-3; v_gene: TRBV5-6; abundance: .; CDR3aa: CASSQGSGNTIYF; CDR3nt: TGTGCCAGCAGCCAGGGGTCTGGAAACACCATATATTTT
d_gene: TRBD1; j_gene: TRBJ2-1; v_gene: TRBV5-6; abundance: .; CDR3aa: CASSSGQGILYNEQFF; CDR3nt: TGTGCCAGCAGCTCGGGACAGGGGATCCTTTACAATGAGCAGTTCTTC
d_gene: .; j_gene: TRBJ1-1; v_gene: TRBV7-7; abundance: .; CDR3aa: CASRTGENTEAFF; CDR3nt: TGTGCTAGCAGGACCGGGGAGAACACTGAAGCTTTCTTT
d_gene: .; j_gene: TRBJ1-2; v_gene: TRBV19; abundance: .; CDR3aa: CASRGSLNYGYTF; CDR3nt: TGTGCCAGTAGGGGCAGTCTTAACTATGGCTACACCTTC
d_gene: TRBD1; j_gene: TRBJ1-4; v_gene: TRBV28; abundance: few; CDR3aa: CASSPSAGGGTWEKLFF; CDR3nt: TGTGCCAGCAGCCCCAGCGCAGGGGGAGGTACTTGGGAAAAACTGTTTTTT
d_gene: TRBD2; j_gene: TRBJ2-3; v_gene: TRBV7-3; abundance: .; CDR3aa: CASSLGPSGAASTDTQYF; CDR3nt: TGTGCCAGCAGCTTAGGTCCTAGCGGGGCAGCTAGCACAGATACGCAGTATTTT
d_gene: .; j_gene: TRBJ2-1; v_gene: TRBV11-2; abundance: once; CDR3aa: CASSSRYNEQFF; CDR3nt: TGTGCCAGCAGCTCCCGGTACAATGAGCAGTTCTTC
d_gene: .; j_gene: TRBJ2-6; v_gene: TRBV27; abundance: .; CDR3aa: CASTPLRVSGANVLTF; CDR3nt: TGTGCCAGCACCCCCCTGCGGGTTTCTGGGGCCAACGTCCTGACTTTC
d_gene: TRBD2; j_gene: TRBJ2-1; v_gene: TRBV5-6; abundance: .; CDR3aa: CASSLRLAGGRLFHEQFF; CDR3nt: TGTGCCAGCAGCTTGAGGCTAGCGGGGGGGCGTTTATTTCATGAGCAGTTCTTC
d_gene: .; j_gene: TRBJ2-2; v_gene: TRBV7-3; abundance: .; CDR3aa: CASSREGSGTGELFF; CDR3nt: TGTGCCAGCAGCAGAGAGGGAAGCGGCACCGGGGAGCTGTTTTTT
d_gene: TRBD1; j_gene: TRBJ1-3; v_gene: TRBV2; abundance: few; CDR3aa: CASSERTGIIAGNTIYF; CDR3nt: TGTGCCAGCAGTGAACGGACAGGGATTATAGCCGGAAACACCATATATTTT
d_gene: .; j_gene: TRBJ1-5; v_gene: TRBV2; abundance: .; CDR3aa: CASSEGEGNNQPQHF; CDR3nt: TGTGCCAGCAGTGAAGGGGAGGGAAACAATCAGCCCCAGCATTTT
d_gene: TRBD1; j_gene: TRBJ1-2; v_gene: TRBV9; abundance: .; CDR3aa: CASSVIGGLDKGYTF; CDR3nt: TGTGCCAGCAGCGTTATAGGGGGCCTGGATAAAGGCTACACCTTC
d_gene: .; j_gene: TRBJ1-2; v_gene: TRBV5-5; abundance: .; CDR3aa: CASREQVAGYGYTF; CDR3nt: TGTGCCAGCAGAGAACAGGTAGCGGGCTATGGCTACACCTTC
d_gene: .; j_gene: TRBJ2-3; v_gene: TRBV5-1; abundance: .; CDR3aa: CASSLGAPTDTQYF; CDR3nt: TGCGCCAGCAGCTTGGGGGCCCCCACAGATACGCAGTATTTT